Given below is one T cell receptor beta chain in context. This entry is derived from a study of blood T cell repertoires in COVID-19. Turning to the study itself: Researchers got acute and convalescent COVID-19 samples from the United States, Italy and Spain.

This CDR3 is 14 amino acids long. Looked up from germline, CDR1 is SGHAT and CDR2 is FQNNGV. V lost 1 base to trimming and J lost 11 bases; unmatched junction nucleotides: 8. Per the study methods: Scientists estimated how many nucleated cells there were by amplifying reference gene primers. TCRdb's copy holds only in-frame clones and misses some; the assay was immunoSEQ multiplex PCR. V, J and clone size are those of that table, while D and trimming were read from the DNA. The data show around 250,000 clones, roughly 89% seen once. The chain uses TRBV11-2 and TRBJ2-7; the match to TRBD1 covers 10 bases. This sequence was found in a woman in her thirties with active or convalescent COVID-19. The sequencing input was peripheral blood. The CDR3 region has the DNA TGTGCCAGCAGCTTAGGACAGGGGGCCACCCCCGAGTACTTC. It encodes CASSLGQGATPEYF.